The next 19 T cell receptor beta chains were all read from a single sample in a study of T-cell memory formation after mild COVID-19. TCRdb processed the 5' RACE reads anew with MiXCR; each CDR3 protein has one entry. The sample holds 350,000 or so distinct CDR3 sequences, about 21% seen once. Source material: PBMCs or a T cell subset sorted from them (not recorded which). These receptors all stem from an adult woman who had mild COVID-19 (a few samples of this study predate the infection). Cell type and time point are not known.

This clonotype turned up a few times. The chain combines TRBV7-2 with TRBJ2-7, with TRBD2 matching 15 bases. The V segment lost 4 bases and the J segment 2 bases; nucleotides outside the gene matches: 6. Germline CDR1 is SGHTA and CDR2 is FQGNSA. The CDR3 is 17 amino acids. The chain's CDR3 is CASSSGTSGRSTYEQYF. The CDR3 nucleotides read TGTGCCAGCAGCTCTGGGACTAGCGGGAGGAGTACCTACGAGCAGTACTTC. The full variable domain, in which reference TRBV7-2 and TRBJ2-7 provide the parts outside the CDR3, is GAGVSQSPSNKVTEKGKDVELRCDPISGHTALYWYRQSLGQGLEFLIYFQGNSAPDKSGLPSDRFSAERTGGSVSTLTIQRTQQEDSAVYLCASSSGTSGRSTYEQYFGPGTRLTVT.

The sample holds a few counts of this clonotype. The chain combines TRBV24-1 with TRBJ1-2; D remains ambiguous. Germline CDR1 is KGHDR and CDR2 is SFDVKD. The CDR3 extends over 13 amino acids. Between the trimmed V and J ends, which lost 1 base and 8 bases, there was a span of 10 bases. The CDR3 DNA sequence: TGTGCCACCAGTGATTTTGCGGGATACGGCTACACCTTC. Translation: CATSDFAGYGYTF.

The table lists this clonotype with many counts. The junction does not match germline at one end; this may be a read error. The DNA of the CDR3 is TGTGCCAGCAGCAGGGACAGCTACGAGCAGTACTTC. This codes for CASSRDSYEQYF. V gene TRBV5-1 combines with J gene TRBJ2-7; 7 bases align to TRBD1. Germline V gene sequence: CDR1 SGHRS, CDR2 YFSETQ. The CDR3 sequence is 12 residues long.

This clonotype was seen at least ten times. This chain uses TRBV20-1 with TRBJ2-7; 8 positions match TRBD2. Germline CDR1 and CDR2: DFQATT and SNEGSKA (reference sequence). This CDR3 is 12 amino acids long. Losses at the gene ends were 6 bases for V and 9 bases for J; bases not matched to a gene: 10. CDR3 nucleotides: TGCAGTGCCCCGGGAGCGGGGGTGGGGCAGTACTTC. It yields the protein CSAPGAGVGQYF.

CDR3 bases: TGCGCCAGCAGCTTGGTCCCGGGGATGCCTCACGGCTACACCTTC. It codes for CASSLVPGMPHGYTF. The chain recombines TRBV5-1 with TRBJ1-2; D gene uncertain. The V end lost 0 bases, the J end lost 8 bases, and 17 bases lay between the germline ends. The germline gives CDR1 SGHRS, CDR2 YFSETQ. The CDR3 sequence is 15 residues long.

This clonotype was seen a few times. The chain carries TRBV18 and TRBJ2-1, with D unclear. The ends were cut back, 0 bases at V and 8 bases at J, with 8 bases in the middle. The germline CDR1 and CDR2 sequences are KGHSH and LQKENI. This CDR3 is built from 13 residues. CDR3: CASSPPNVYEQFF. DNA of the CDR3: TGTGCCAGCTCACCACCGAACGTTTATGAGCAGTTCTTC.

The chain is built from TRBV11-2 and TRBJ2-7; 8 positions agree with TRBD1. Looked up from germline, CDR1 is SGHAT and CDR2 is FQNNGV. Germline trimming cut 0 bases from V and 1 base from J; bases unmatched to any gene: 8. The CDR3 contains 17 residues. In DNA, the CDR3 is TGTGCCAGCAGCTTAGATGCGATGACAGGGGAATCCTACGAGCAGTACTTC. Its translation is CASSLDAMTGESYEQYF.

V and J are TRBV7-2 and TRBJ2-3; D gene uncertain. Germline V CDR1 and CDR2: SGHTA, FQGNSA. V was cut by 3 bases and J by 0 bases, with 7 bases left in between. The CDR3 consists of 14 residues. CDR3 in amino acids: CASSFGSSTDTQYF. Here the CDR3 DNA reads TGTGCCAGCAGCTTTGGCAGTAGCACAGATACGCAGTATTTT.

A few counts support this clonotype. This sequence joins TRBV3-1 and TRBJ2-5; 8 positions match TRBD2. J lost 5 bases, V lost 4 bases, and 12 bases had no gene match. The V gene's germline CDR1 is LGHDT and CDR2 YNNKEL (reference sequence). The CDR3 is made up of 16 amino acids. Written as DNA, the CDR3 is TGTGCCAGCAGCCCGGCTCTACTAGCGGCGGGGGAGACCCAGTACTTC. Translating gives CASSPALLAAGETQYF.

The chain joins TRBV5-1 to TRBJ2-1; D may be TRBD1 or TRBD2 (5 bases each). Between the trimmed V and J ends, which lost 2 bases and 9 bases, there was a span of 15 bases. The CDR3 is 14 amino acids. Germline V gene sequence: CDR1 SGHRS, CDR2 YFSETQ. The CDR3 DNA sequence: TGCGCCAGCAGCTTCCGGGACCCCACCACTGAGCAGTTCTTC. This encodes CASSFRDPTTEQFF.

V is TRBV6-5 and J is TRBJ1-2, with D perhaps TRBD1 (5 bases). Germline V gene lookup returns CDR1 MNHEY and CDR2 SVGAGI. The V end was cut by 3 bases, the J end by 0 bases, with 14 bases between. CDR3 length equals 16 residues. CDR3 nucleotides: TGTGCCAGCAGTTATACGAGGGGTAGGGCTAACTATGGCTACACCTTC. Translating it yields CASSYTRGRANYGYTF.

Only a few counts were recorded for this clonotype. Germline is not matched at one junction end, which may reflect a read error. The CDR3 DNA sequence: TGTGCCAGCAGTGACTCCGGGACAGGAGTACGTGAGCAGTACTTC. This gives the protein CASSDSGTGVREQYF. This chain links TRBV6-2 or TRBV6-3 with TRBJ2-7; 8 bases match TRBD1. The CDR3 consists of 15 residues. Germline CDR1 and CDR2: MNHEY and SVGEGT.

This clonotype has at least ten counts. The V call is TRBV5-1, the J call TRBJ2-5; 7 nucleotides line up with TRBD1. J was trimmed by 0 bases and V by 1 base; bases with no gene match: 3. The V gene's germline CDR1 is SGHRS and CDR2 YFSETQ. This CDR3 is 15 amino acids long. The CDR3 loop is CASSLQGVNQETQYF. CDR3 nucleotide sequence: TGCGCCAGCAGCTTGCAGGGGGTCAACCAAGAGACCCAGTACTTC.

This sequence joins TRBV7-2 and TRBJ2-5; D is unclear. Per germline, CDR1 SGHTA and CDR2 FQGNSA. The CDR3 extends over 14 amino acids. V lost 1 base to trimming and J lost 0 bases, with 6 bases between them. This chain's CDR3 is CASSLGQNQETQYF. The CDR3, as DNA: TGTGCCAGCAGCTTAGGGCAGAACCAAGAGACCCAGTACTTC.

The genes are TRBV27 and TRBJ2-2; D gene unclear. CDR3 length: 14 residues. Germline V lookup: CDR1 MNHEY, CDR2 SMNVEV (reference sequence). With 3 bases removed from V and 1 base from J, the gap between germline ends came to 6 bases. CDR3 nucleotide sequence: TGTGCCAGCAGTTTGCGCATGAACACCGGGGAGCTGTTTTTT. Translation gives CASSLRMNTGELFF.

This clonotype was seen only a few times. The rearrangement uses TRBV6-2 or TRBV6-3 and TRBJ2-2; D is ambiguous. Germline CDR1 MNHEY, CDR2 SVGEGT. This CDR3 contains 16 residues. Trimming pared 2 bases from V and 7 bases from J, leaving 17 bases between. CDR3 sequence: CASSYPIRPGGGELFF. The CDR3 region has the DNA TGTGCCAGCAGTTACCCGATTCGACCCGGCGGCGGGGAGCTGTTTTTT.

The chain couples TRBV19 to TRBJ2-7, with 8 positions matching TRBD2. V was pared by 2 bases and J by 5 bases, with 2 bases of the junction left unmatched. This CDR3 contains 13 residues. Per the germline V gene, CDR1 is LNHDA and CDR2 is SQIVND (reference sequence). The DNA of the CDR3 is TGTGCCAGTAGTATAATTAGCGGGGACGAGCAGTACTTC. Amino acid sequence: CASSIISGDEQYF. The variable domain in full, with the rest retrieved from reference TRBV19 and TRBJ2-7, is DGGITQSPKYLFRKEGQNVTLSCEQNLNHDAMYWYRQDPGQGLRLIYYSQIVNDFQKGDIAEGYSVSREKKESFPLTVTSAQKNPTAFYLCASSIISGDEQYFGPGTRLTVT.

This sequence joins TRBV6-2 or TRBV6-3 and TRBJ2-1, with 7 bases identical to TRBD1. V was clipped by 10 bases and J by 9 bases; unmatched bases: 3. This CDR3 contains 10 residues. Per germline, CDR1 MNHEY and CDR2 SVGEGT. This CDR3 reads CATHRGEQFF. The CDR3 region has the DNA TGTGCCACCCACAGGGGTGAGCAGTTCTTC.

This chain joins TRBV19 and TRBJ2-3; 9 bases line up with TRBD2. This CDR3 has 13 amino acids. Trimming removed 9 bases from V and 2 bases from J; junction bases left unmatched: 3. Germline loops: CDR1 LNHDA, CDR2 SQIVND (reference sequence). CDR3: CASSGRLTDTQYF. In nucleotides, the CDR3 is TGTGCCAGCAGCGGGAGGCTCACAGATACGCAGTATTTT.